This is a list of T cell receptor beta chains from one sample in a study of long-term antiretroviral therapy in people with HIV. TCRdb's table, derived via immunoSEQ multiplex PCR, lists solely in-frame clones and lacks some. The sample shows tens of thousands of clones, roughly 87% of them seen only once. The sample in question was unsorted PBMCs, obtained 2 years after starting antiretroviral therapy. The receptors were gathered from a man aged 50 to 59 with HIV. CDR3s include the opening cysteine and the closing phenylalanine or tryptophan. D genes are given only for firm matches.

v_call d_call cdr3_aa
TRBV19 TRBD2 CASSNLAGGSYNEQFF
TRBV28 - CASSLGGARETQYF
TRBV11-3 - CASSLQPGHEQYF
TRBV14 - CASSLRVGWNYGYTF
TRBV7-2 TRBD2 CASSLRTSGGLETQYF
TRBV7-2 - CASSLPPGEGYTF
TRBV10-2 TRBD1 CASKDRGGLNEQYF
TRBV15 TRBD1 CATSRGDRGGNTEAFF
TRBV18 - CASSRSGIVTEAFF
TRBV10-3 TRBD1 CAISNRLGQGETYEQYF
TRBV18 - CASSPRGHEQYF
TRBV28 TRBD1 CASRTGYGELFF